The clone carrying this T cell receptor (beta chain) was seen a few times. Germline assignment: CDR1 MNHEY and CDR2 SVGAGI. The CDR3 spans 15 residues. V lost 6 bases to trimming and J lost 3 bases, with 14 bases between them. This record belongs to a study of cytomegalovirus exposure and HLA in healthy donors. In the PCR, 60 Vbeta and 13 Jbeta primers were used. Assay used: immunoSEQ multiplex PCR; TCRdb lists only in-frame clones, some missing. The repertoire has about 140,000 clones, around 80% of them found once; the top ten carry 2.5%. This sequence was found in a boy aged 2 to 10 in good health and CMV-seronegative. Sequencing used PBMCs. V and J are TRBV6-5 and TRBJ1-4, with no clear D. The CDR3 sequence: CASRERISSNEKLFF. Written as DNA, the CDR3 is TGTGCCAGCAGAGAGAGGATTAGTTCTAATGAAAAACTGTTTTTT.